This TCR beta chain was recorded in a study of T cell responses to AZD1222 COVID-19 vaccine. Using immunoSEQ multiplex PCR, the repertoire was profiled, and TCRdb retains in-frame clones only, with some absent. The sample has some 160,000 clones; around 92% are singletons. Study outcomes and limitations: Researchers took repertoire samples only after the peak T cell response had come. Clonal diversity was possibly underestimated; the donors were predominantly white British and more often female. Spike-specific TCR breadth and depth both grew after two AZD1222 doses. Close to half of all spike-specific TCRs reportedly target regions of the variants that are unmutated.

Details on this clone: Its antigen remains unidentified.

Deletions cut 3 bases from V and 4 bases from J, with 9 bases between. Germline lookup yields CDR1 KGHSH and CDR2 LQKENI. CDR3 length: 13 amino acids. The sequences come from peripheral blood, collected on day 0 of AZD1222 vaccination. The sequence was collected from an adult in good health. The chain uses TRBV18 and TRBJ1-2; D not resolved. The CDR3 coding sequence is TGTGCCAGCTCACCGACGGACCTCTATGGCTACACCTTC. It specifies CASSPTDLYGYTF.